This T cell receptor beta chain originates from a study of CD4 T cells in relation to SARS-CoV-2 and coronaviruses (dated by TCRdb to about 2021). At the level of the whole study: In the ViraFEST assay, PBMCs were cultured with antigen for around nine days, after which TCR beta CDR3s were sequenced to identify antigen-specific clonal expansions. For other donors in the study, expansion assays were sequenced with a different, Illumina-based TCR-beta assay. The full convalescent cohort of approximately 13 patients had a median age of approximately 35 years, ranging from roughly 20 to 72 years. Of the approximately twelve convalescent patients, 8 were male and 4 were female, and two of the subjects were Hispanic. Patient-derived lymphoblastoid cell lines were used to map the HLA restriction of shared crossreactive spike epitopes. At the level of individual TCR clonotypes, the study measured memory CD4+ T cell crossreactivity between SARS-CoV-2 spike protein and common cold coronavirus spike proteins. The Adaptive Biotechnologies TCR-sequencing kit was used to sequence samples from a few pre-COVID donors and the naive versus memory experiments, whereas other data were Illumina-based. What the study reported, not specific to this receptor: Memory CD4+ clonotypes crossrecognizing SARS-CoV-2 and at least one common cold coronavirus spike were found in around three fifths of donors. The study was constrained by small numbers of patients and of tested TCRs. Because no donor provided both pre-pandemic and post-infection samples, tracing the source of pre-existing responses was limited. Sequencing naive versus memory cells indicated that the assay picks up memory recall responses, not primary responses primed during culture. Since the crossreactivity analysis centred on spike protein, crossreactivity against other viral proteins was not assessed. Crossreactive clones showed significantly weaker SARS-CoV-2-driven expansion than monoreactive clones, consistent with antigenic imprinting.

Concerning this clone: The antigen this receptor binds is unknown. No base quality information exists; no much larger clone differs at one position.

Naive and memory CD4+ T cells were separated from cryopreserved PBMCs by first enriching for CD4 and then performing EasySep naive CD4+ T cell enrichment. For 9 to 10 days, around 92,000 sorted naive or memory CD4+ T cells were cultured together with CEF peptides and T cell-depleted PBMCs at a 1:1 ratio. In general, triplicate replicate wells were used for every peptide culture condition. Ficoll-Paque PLUS gradient centrifugation was used to isolate PBMCs from leukapheresis product or whole blood. PBMCs were either cryopreserved at -140 degrees C or used fresh in the expansion assay. The QIAamp Micro DNA Kit was used to extract genomic DNA from the CD4+ T cells. Relative to germline, V is missing 0 bases and J is missing 3 bases, with 10 bases of the junction outside any gene match. For CDR1 and CDR2, the germline V gene (reference sequence) lists LGHDT and YNNKEL. Counted from cysteine to phenylalanine, this CDR3 has 18 amino acids. CDR3 DNA only is kept here, 54 bases in frame from base 1.

Survey-level immunoSEQ TCR-beta sequencing was performed on DNA from CEF-cultured naive and memory CD4+ T cells. Per the authors' processing: Preprocessing removed nonproductive sequences and CDR3s not starting with C, not ending with F or W, or shorter than 7 amino acids. The MANAFEST web app identified antigen-specific clonotypes based on expansion compared with the reference and other culture wells. A clone was considered positive if significant expansion relative to the reference culture was observed in 2 of 3 replicate wells at an FDR below 0.05. For a clone to be considered positive, significant expansion relative to all other tandem wells and an odds ratio above 5 were also required. Cultured and uncultured naive and memory CD4+ repertoires were searched for previously identified spike- and CEF-reactive CDR3s. CDR3 homology was measured as pairwise Levenshtein distance, computed with the stringdist R package after trimming three terminal residues from each end. TCRdb took over this immuneACCESS table, retaining in-frame rearrangements with V and J assigned. Such tables are incomplete; in checked studies, under half of the missing clones stem from an unresolved V gene, and the remainder is unexplained. V, J and clone size derive from that table, while D and trimming were established from the DNA sequence. The sample table contains around 45,000 clones; only one count was recorded for roughly four fifths of them. More than 1.3% of the sample is taken by the ten largest.

The chain was built from TRBV3-1 (or the pseudogene TRBV3-2) and TRBJ2-3, with 9 middle bases fitting TRBD2. This receptor was identified in an adult with COVID-19. Sequencing was carried out using naive CD4+ T cells from PBMCs, cultured in vitro. This specimen's cell subset or site label, interpreted: naive CD4+ T cells isolated by negative enrichment. The CDR3 region has the sequence CASSQEVLAGPGTDTQYF. In nucleotide form, the sequence is TGTGCCAGCAGCCAAGAAGTGCTAGCGGGACCAGGGACAGATACGCAGTATTTT.